This T cell receptor beta chain comes out of a study of shared clonotypes between healthy human individuals. The naive CD8 fraction comprised CD45RO-negative cells positively selected for CCR7 and excluded terminally differentiated effector memory CD45RA+ cells. The germline gives CDR1 MDHEN, CDR2 SYDVKM. Between the trimmed V and J ends, which lost 2 bases and 6 bases, there was a span of 14 bases. This CDR3 comprises 16 residues. Profiling relied on immunoSEQ multiplex PCR, and the TCRdb table lists in-frame clones only, not all of them. The sample shows hundreds of thousands of clones, roughly 96% of them seen only once.

The sample was naive CD8+ T cells sorted from blood. The chain combines TRBV28 with TRBJ1-6, with a tentative D call TRBD1 (5 bases). The TCR sequence derives from a woman aged 25-40 years in good health. CDR3 loop: CASSLNPGKGNSPLHF. Here the CDR3 DNA reads TGTGCCAGCAGTTTAAATCCAGGGAAGGGTAATTCACCCCTCCACTTT.